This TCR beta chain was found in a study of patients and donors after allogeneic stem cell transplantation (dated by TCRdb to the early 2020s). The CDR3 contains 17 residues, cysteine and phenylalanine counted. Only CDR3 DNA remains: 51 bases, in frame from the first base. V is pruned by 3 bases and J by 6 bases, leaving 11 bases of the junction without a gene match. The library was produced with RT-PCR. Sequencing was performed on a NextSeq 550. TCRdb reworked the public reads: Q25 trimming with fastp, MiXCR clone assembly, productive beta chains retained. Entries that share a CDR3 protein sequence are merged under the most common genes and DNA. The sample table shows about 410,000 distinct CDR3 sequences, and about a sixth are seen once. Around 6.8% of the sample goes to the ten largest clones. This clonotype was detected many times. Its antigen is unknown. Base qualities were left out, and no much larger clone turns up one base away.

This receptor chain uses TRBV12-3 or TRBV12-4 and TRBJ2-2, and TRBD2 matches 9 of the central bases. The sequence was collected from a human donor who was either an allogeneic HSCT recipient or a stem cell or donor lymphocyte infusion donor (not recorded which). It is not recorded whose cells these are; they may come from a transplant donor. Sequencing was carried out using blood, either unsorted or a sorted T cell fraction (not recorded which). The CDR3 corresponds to CASSFRGGAFSAGELFF. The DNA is TGTGCCAGCAGTTTCCGCGGGGGGGCCTTTAGTGCCGGGGAGCTGTTTTTT.